This T cell receptor (beta chain) comes out of a study of neurological immune-mediated disorders. After removal of 4 bases from V and 6 bases from J, the junction contained 4 bases not matched to a gene. The germline CDR1 and CDR2 sequences are SGHRS and YFSETQ. The CDR3 is made up of 13 amino acids. 5'RACE employing 10-nucleotide random UMIs yielded the cDNA. MiXCR, run by TCRdb on the 5' RACE reads, gives a single entry per CDR3 protein. This sample yields tens of thousands of distinct CDR3 sequences, of which 3.8% are seen a single time; about 6.7% belongs to the top ten. This clonotype was recorded at least ten times. What it recognizes is unknown. Findings and caveats of the study: Levels of TCR clonal expansion peaked in HTLV-1-associated myelopathy and reached their lowest in multiple sclerosis, under those of healthy controls.

Sequencing used PBMCs. V gene TRBV5-1 combines with J gene TRBJ1-1; 9 bases are shared with TRBD1. The sequence was collected from a man aged 55 to 70 with multiple sclerosis. The CDR3 nucleotides are TGCGCCAGCAGCGGGGGGACAGGGCCTGAAGCTTTCTTT. Its protein product is CASSGGTGPEAFF.